This TCR beta chain derives from a study of blood T cell repertoires in COVID-19. The assay was immunoSEQ multiplex PCR, and TCRdb's table has in-frame clones only and misses some. The sample holds roughly 290,000 clones, approximately 85% seen once. J lost 6 bases, V lost 5 bases, and 10 bases had no gene match. The CDR3 is 15 amino acids. Germline V gives CDR1 SEHNR, CDR2 FQNEAQ (reference sequence). The TCR sequence derives from a man aged 25-40 years who had recovered from COVID-19. This chain links TRBV7-9 with TRBJ2-7; 10 nucleotides align to TRBD2. Material: PBMCs or T cells enriched from blood (not recorded which). This chain's CDR3 is CASSTVAGGFGEQYF. In DNA, the CDR3 is TGTGCCAGCAGCACCGTAGCGGGGGGTTTCGGCGAGCAGTACTTC.